The 10 T cell receptor beta chains below were found in one sample sequenced in a study of blood T cell repertoires in COVID-19. Assay: immunoSEQ multiplex PCR; the TCRdb copy retains only in-frame clones and omits some. Here the sample spans fewer than 350,000 clones, about 90% being singletons. The sample consisted of peripheral blood. The origin of the receptors is a woman aged 25 to 39 who had recovered from COVID-19.

This clone was counted only a few times. The genes are TRBV5-1 and TRBJ1-2; D ambiguous. This CDR3 has 14 residues. The V end was cut by 0 bases, the J end by 6 bases, with 12 bases between. The germline V gene has CDR1 SGHRS and CDR2 YFSETQ. The CDR3 nucleotides read TGCGCCAGCAGCTTGGGCGGTTCATATAATGGCTACACCTTC. This gives the protein CASSLGGSYNGYTF.

Only one count was recorded for this clone. This chain joins TRBV7-8 and TRBJ2-1, with TRBD2 matching over 8 bases. The J segment lost 8 bases and the V segment lost 5 bases, leaving 14 bases of the junction unmatched. This CDR3 has 16 residues. CDR1 SGHVS and CDR2 FQNEAQ come from the germline V gene. DNA of the CDR3: TGTGCCAGCAGCAATAGCCGGTTCAGCGGGAGCGATGAGCAGTTCTTC. The encoded protein is CASSNSRFSGSDEQFF.

CDR3 in amino acids: CASNARGSDTEAFF. The CDR3 DNA is TGTGCCAGCAACGCCAGGGGATCGGACACTGAAGCTTTCTTT. This rearrangement joins TRBV6-5 to TRBJ1-1; a weak D match, TRBD1 (6 bases). V shed 7 bases and J shed 3 bases, with 15 bases lying between them. The CDR3 consists of 14 residues. Germline assignment: CDR1 MNHEY and CDR2 SVGAGI.

In DNA form, the CDR3 reads TGTGCCAGCAGCCTAGAGCGGACGGGAACCTACGAGCAGTACTTC. Protein product: CASSLERTGTYEQYF. The chain couples TRBV6-5 to TRBJ2-7; D is possibly TRBD2 (5 bases). The CDR3 spans 15 residues. Trimming cost V 6 bases and J 2 bases, with 17 bases left between them. Germline CDR1 and CDR2: MNHEY and SVGAGI.

V and J are TRBV9 and TRBJ2-5, with 8 bases aligning to TRBD2. The CDR3 is 15 residues long. The J segment lost 4 bases and the V segment lost 4 bases, leaving 9 bases of the junction unmatched. Germline loops: CDR1 SGDLS, CDR2 YYNGEE. Here the CDR3 reads CASSTGGNVAETQYF. The CDR3 DNA reads TGTGCCAGCAGCACGGGAGGGAATGTGGCAGAGACCCAGTACTTC.

As regards this clone: Other DNA sequences in the sample encode the same CDR3. CDR3 loop: CASSREETQYF. The DNA for the CDR3 is TGTGCCAGCAGCAGGGAAGAGACCCAGTACTTC. The rearrangement uses TRBV2 and TRBJ2-5, with a weak D call TRBD1 (5 bases). Germline V gives CDR1 SNHLY, CDR2 FYNNEI. The CDR3 has 11 amino acids. V was clipped by 6 bases and J by 3 bases, with 5 bases between them. The full variable domain, completed using reference TRBV2 and TRBJ2-5, is EPEVTQTPSHQVTQMGQEVILRCVPISNHLYFYWYRQILGQKVEFLVSFYNNEISEKSEIFDDQFSVERPDGSNFTLKIRSTKLEDSAMYFCASSREETQYFGPGTRLLVL.

This clone came up once. The chain has TRBV28 and TRBJ2-1; 15 bases agree with TRBD2. This CDR3 comprises 19 residues. Germline V gene data show CDR1 as MDHEN and CDR2 as SYDVKM. The J segment lost 5 bases and the V segment lost 2 bases, leaving 10 bases of the junction unmatched. CDR3 in amino acids: CASSLAGLAGGYDNNEQFF. DNA of the CDR3: TGTGCCAGCAGTTTAGCGGGACTAGCGGGAGGCTACGATAACAATGAGCAGTTCTTC.

This clone was picked up one time. The J gene is TRBJ2-1, the V gene TRBV3-1 (or the pseudogene TRBV3-2); TRBD1 might be the D (6 bases). The CDR3 totals 15 residues. The germline gives CDR1 LGHDT, CDR2 YNNKEL (reference sequence). With 4 bases removed from V and 5 bases from J, the gap between germline ends came to 15 bases. This CDR3 reads CASSLTGFWDNEQFF. CDR3 sequence (DNA): TGTGCCAGCAGCCTGACAGGATTTTGGGACAATGAGCAGTTCTTC.

For the CDR3, the DNA is TGTGCCAGCACACGGACAGGGGGAACCAGTGGCTACACCTTC. This translates into CASTRTGGTSGYTF. The chain carries TRBV6-6 and TRBJ1-2; 10 nucleotides line up with TRBD1. Looked up from germline, CDR1 is MNHNY and CDR2 is SVGAGI (reference sequence). The V gene end was trimmed by 7 bases and the J gene end by 7 bases; junction bases not matched to a gene: 9. The CDR3 consists of 14 residues.

The chain joins TRBV5-5 to TRBJ1-2; D gene unclear. CDR3 size: 15 residues. Trimming stripped 1 base from V and 8 bases from J, with 18 bases between. CDR1 and CDR2 from the germline V gene are SGHKS and YYEKEE (reference sequence). CDR3 amino acids: CASSLLYGVTGGYTF. CDR3 in DNA: TGTGCCAGCAGCTTGCTTTACGGGGTGACGGGCGGCTACACCTTC.